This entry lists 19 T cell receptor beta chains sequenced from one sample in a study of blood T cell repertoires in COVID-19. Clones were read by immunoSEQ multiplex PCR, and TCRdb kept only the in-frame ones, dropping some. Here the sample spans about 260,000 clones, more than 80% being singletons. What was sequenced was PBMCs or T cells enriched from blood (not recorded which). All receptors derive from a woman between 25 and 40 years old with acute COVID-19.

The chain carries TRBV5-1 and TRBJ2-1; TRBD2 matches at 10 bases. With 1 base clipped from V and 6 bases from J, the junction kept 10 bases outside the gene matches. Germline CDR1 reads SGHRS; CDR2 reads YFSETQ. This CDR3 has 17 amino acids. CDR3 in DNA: TGCGCCAGCAGCTTGAGGGGCCTAGCGGGAGCCGCCAATGAGCAGTTCTTC. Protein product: CASSLRGLAGAANEQFF.

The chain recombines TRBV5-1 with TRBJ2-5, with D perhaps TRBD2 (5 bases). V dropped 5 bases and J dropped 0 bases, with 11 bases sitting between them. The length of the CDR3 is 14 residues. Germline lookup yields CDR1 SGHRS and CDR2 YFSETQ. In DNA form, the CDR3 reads TGCGCCAGCAGTCTAGCAAGTTACCAAGAGACCCAGTACTTC. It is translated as CASSLASYQETQYF. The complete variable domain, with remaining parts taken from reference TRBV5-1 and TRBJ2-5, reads KAGVTQTPRYLIKTRGQQVTLSCSPISGHRSVSWYQQTPGQGLQFLFEYFSETQRNKGNFPGRFSGRQFSNSRSEMNVSTLELGDSALYLCASSLASYQETQYFGPGTRLLVL.

This CDR3 reads CASSRTSGASYEQYF. The CDR3 coding sequence is TGTGCCAGCAGCCGTACTAGCGGGGCATCCTACGAGCAGTACTTC. This chain connects TRBV27 to TRBJ2-7, with TRBD2 identical over 10 bases. CDR3 length equals 15 residues. CDR1 MNHEY and CDR2 SMNVEV come from the germline V gene (reference sequence). With V trimmed by 6 bases and J by 1 base, 6 bases remained unmatched.

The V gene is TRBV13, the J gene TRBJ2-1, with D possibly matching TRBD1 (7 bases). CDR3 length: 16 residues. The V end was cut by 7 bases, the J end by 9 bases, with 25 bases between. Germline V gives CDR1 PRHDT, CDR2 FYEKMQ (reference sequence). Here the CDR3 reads CASTGGPGQQRIEQFF. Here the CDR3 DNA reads TGTGCCAGCACCGGGGGCCCGGGACAGCAAAGGATTGAGCAGTTCTTC.

The CDR3 region is CATSGSDSDQETQYF. The CDR3 DNA sequence: TGTGCCACCAGTGGCTCGGACAGCGACCAAGAGACCCAGTACTTC. V gene TRBV24-1 combines with J gene TRBJ2-5; D possibly corresponds to TRBD1 (6 bases). Germline values: CDR1 KGHDR, CDR2 SFDVKD. V was cut by 5 bases and J by 0 bases, with 12 bases left in between. The CDR3 runs 15 residues.

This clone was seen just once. The DNA of the CDR3 is TGTGCCACCTTCGGACAGACCTTTATAGCGGGATCTAACTATGGCTACACCTTC. This gives the protein CATFGQTFIAGSNYGYTF. The V and J genes are TRBV7-8 and TRBJ1-2; tentative D call: TRBD1 (6 bases). The length of the CDR3 is 18 residues. V was clipped by 10 bases and J by 0 bases, with 27 bases between them. Looked up from germline, CDR1 is SGHVS and CDR2 is FQNEAQ.

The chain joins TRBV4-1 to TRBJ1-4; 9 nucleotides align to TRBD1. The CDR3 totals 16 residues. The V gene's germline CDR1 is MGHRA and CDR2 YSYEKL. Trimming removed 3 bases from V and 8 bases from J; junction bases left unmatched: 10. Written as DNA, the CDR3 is TGCGCCAGCAGCCAGGTACAGGGGGCGCATTACGAAAAACTGTTTTTT. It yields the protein CASSQVQGAHYEKLFF.

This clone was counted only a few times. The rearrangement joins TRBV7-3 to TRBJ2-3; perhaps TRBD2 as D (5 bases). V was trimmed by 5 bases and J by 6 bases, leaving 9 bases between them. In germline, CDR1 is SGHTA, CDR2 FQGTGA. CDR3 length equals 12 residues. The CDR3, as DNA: TGTGCCAGCAGCGACCCGGGGGATACGCAGTATTTT. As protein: CASSDPGDTQYF.

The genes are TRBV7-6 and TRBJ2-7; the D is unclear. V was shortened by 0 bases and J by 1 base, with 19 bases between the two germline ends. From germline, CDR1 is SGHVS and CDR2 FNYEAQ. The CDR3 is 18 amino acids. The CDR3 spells CASSLASSVGPKSYEQYF. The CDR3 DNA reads TGTGCCAGCAGCTTAGCATCCTCCGTTGGGCCTAAATCCTACGAGCAGTACTTC.

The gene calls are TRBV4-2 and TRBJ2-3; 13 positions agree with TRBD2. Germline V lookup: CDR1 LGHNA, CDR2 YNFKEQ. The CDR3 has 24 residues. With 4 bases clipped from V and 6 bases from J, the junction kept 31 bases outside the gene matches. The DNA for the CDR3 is TGTGCCAGCAGCCCCGTACCGGATACCGGGTTTGGACTAGCGGGAGCTAGTATGGGCGATACGCAGTATTTT. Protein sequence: CASSPVPDTGFGLAGASMGDTQYF.

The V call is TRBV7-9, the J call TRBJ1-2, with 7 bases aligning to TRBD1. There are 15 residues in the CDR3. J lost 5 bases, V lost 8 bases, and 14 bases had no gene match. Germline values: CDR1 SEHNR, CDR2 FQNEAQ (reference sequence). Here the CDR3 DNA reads TGTGCCAGCTCGGGCCAGGACAGGACTTTATATGGCTACACCTTC. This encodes CASSGQDRTLYGYTF.

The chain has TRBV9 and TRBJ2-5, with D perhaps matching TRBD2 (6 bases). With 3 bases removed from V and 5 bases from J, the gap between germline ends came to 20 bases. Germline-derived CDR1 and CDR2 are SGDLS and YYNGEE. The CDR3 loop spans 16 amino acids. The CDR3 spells CASSAAELGLRETQYF. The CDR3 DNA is TGTGCCAGCAGCGCAGCGGAGTTGGGACTCCGGGAGACCCAGTACTTC.

The CDR3 is CASSSPQGLPEAFF. CDR3 coding DNA: TGTGCCAGCAGTTCTCCACAGGGTTTGCCTGAAGCTTTCTTT. The chain is built from TRBV28 and TRBJ1-1, with D perhaps TRBD1 (6 bases). Looked up from germline, CDR1 is MDHEN and CDR2 is SYDVKM. This CDR3 is built from 14 residues. V was cut by 4 bases and J by 6 bases, with 15 bases left in between. The full variable domain, completed using reference TRBV28 and TRBJ1-1, is DVKVTQSSRYLVKRTGEKVFLECVQDMDHENMFWYRQDPGLGLRLIYFSYDVKMKEKGDIPEGYSVSREKKERFSLILESASTNQTSMYLCASSSPQGLPEAFFGQGTRLTVV.

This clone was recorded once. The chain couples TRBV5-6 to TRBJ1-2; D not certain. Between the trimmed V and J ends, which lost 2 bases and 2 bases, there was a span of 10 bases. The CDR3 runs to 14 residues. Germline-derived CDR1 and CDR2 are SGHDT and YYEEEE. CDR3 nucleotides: TGTGCCAGCAGCTTCGGGGAGGAGAACTATGGCTACACCTTC. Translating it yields CASSFGEENYGYTF.

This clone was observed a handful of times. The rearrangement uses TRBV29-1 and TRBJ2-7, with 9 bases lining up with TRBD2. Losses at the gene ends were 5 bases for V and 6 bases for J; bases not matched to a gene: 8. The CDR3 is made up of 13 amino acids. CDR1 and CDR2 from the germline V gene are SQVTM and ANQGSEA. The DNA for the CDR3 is TGCAGCGTTCGTTCTAGCGGGACGGGCGAGCAGTACTTC. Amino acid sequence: CSVRSSGTGEQYF.

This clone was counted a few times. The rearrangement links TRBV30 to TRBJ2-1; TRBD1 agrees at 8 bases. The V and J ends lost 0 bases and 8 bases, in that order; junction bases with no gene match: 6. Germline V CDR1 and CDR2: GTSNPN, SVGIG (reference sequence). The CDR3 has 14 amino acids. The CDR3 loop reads CAWSVGQGAHEQFF. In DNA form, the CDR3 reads TGTGCCTGGAGTGTAGGACAGGGTGCCCATGAGCAGTTCTTC.

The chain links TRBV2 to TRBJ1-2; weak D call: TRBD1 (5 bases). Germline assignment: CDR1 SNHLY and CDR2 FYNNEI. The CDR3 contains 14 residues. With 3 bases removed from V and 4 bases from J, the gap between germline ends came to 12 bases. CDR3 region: CASSDRGSFYGYTF. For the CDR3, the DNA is TGTGCCAGCAGTGATCGGGGGTCGTTCTATGGCTACACCTTC.

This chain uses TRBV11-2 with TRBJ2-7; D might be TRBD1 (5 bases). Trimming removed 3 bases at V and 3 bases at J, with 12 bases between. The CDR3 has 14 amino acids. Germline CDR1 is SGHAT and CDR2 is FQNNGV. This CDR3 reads CASSFPDTIYEQYF. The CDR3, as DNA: TGTGCCAGCAGCTTTCCGGACACCATCTACGAGCAGTACTTC.

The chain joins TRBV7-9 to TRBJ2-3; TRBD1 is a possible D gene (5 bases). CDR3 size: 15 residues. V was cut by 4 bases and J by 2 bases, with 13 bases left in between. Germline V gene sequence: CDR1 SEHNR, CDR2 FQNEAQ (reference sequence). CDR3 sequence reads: CASSYPGSDTDTQYF. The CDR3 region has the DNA TGTGCCAGCAGCTATCCAGGGTCCGACACAGATACGCAGTATTTT.